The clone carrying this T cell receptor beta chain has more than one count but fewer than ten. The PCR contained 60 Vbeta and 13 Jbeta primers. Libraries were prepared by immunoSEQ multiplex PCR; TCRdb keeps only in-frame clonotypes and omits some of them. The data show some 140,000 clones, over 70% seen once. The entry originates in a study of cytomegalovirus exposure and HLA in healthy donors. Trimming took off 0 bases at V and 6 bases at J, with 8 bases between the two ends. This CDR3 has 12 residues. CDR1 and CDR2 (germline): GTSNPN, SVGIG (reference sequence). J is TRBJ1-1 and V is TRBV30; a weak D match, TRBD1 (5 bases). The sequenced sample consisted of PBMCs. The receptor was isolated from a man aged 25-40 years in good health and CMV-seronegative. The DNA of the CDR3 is TGTGCCTGGAGTGTGGAAGGGGCTGAAGCTTTCTTT. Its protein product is CAWSVEGAEAFF.